The TCR beta chain described here comes from a study of technical replicates of blood from a few donors. Deletions cut 0 bases from V and 2 bases from J, with 14 bases between. The germline gives CDR1 SGHDN, CDR2 FVKESK. The CDR3 loop spans 17 amino acids. The repertoire was sequenced with immunoSEQ multiplex PCR; TCRdb's copy has only in-frame clones and lacks some. The sample yields tens of thousands of clones, about 95% seen once. The clonotype originates from a human donor in good health. The sequenced sample was T cells isolated from PBMCs. The chain recombines TRBV14 with TRBJ2-1, with D uncertain. The CDR3 is CASSQDALDIAYNEQFF. The DNA of the CDR3 is TGTGCCAGCAGCCAAGATGCCCTAGATATAGCCTACAATGAGCAGTTCTTC.